This T cell receptor (beta chain) originates from a study of shared clonotypes between healthy human individuals. The CDR3 is made up of 10 amino acids. Germline lookup yields CDR1 SEHNR and CDR2 FQNEAQ (reference sequence). V shed 6 bases and J shed 10 bases, with 9 bases lying between them. Terminally differentiated effector memory CD45RA+ cells were excluded from the naive CD8 cells, which were CD45RO-negative and positively selected for CCR7. Sequencing used immunoSEQ multiplex PCR; TCRdb keeps in-frame clones, though not all of them. The table has around 600,000 clones, approximately 95% seen once.

The specimen was naive CD8+ T cells sorted from blood. V and J are TRBV7-9 and TRBJ1-1; the D gene is possibly TRBD1 (6 bases). The sequence came from a woman aged 25 to 45 in good health. In DNA, the CDR3 is TGTGCCAGCAGGGACAGTATAGCTTTCTTT. The encoded protein is CASRDSIAFF.